This T cell receptor (beta chain) emerged from a study of patients and donors after allogeneic stem cell transplantation. Trimming removed 3 bases from V and 10 bases from J, with 21 bases in between. This CDR3 has 16 residues. The germline CDR1 and CDR2 sequences are MNHEY and SVGAGI. Using its own MiXCR run on the RT-PCR reads, TCRdb lists one record per CDR3 protein. The data show about 100,000 distinct CDR3 sequences, with approximately 40% seen just once and approximately 30% held by the top ten. This clonotype has just a few counts. The chain links TRBV6-5 to TRBJ1-4; D perhaps matches TRBD1 (5 bases). This TCR came from a human donor who was either an allogeneic HSCT recipient or a stem cell or donor lymphocyte infusion donor (not recorded which). It is not recorded whose cells these are; they may come from a transplant donor. The sample comprised blood, either unsorted or a sorted T cell fraction (not recorded which). CDR3 region: CASSYGGDVVSGKLFF. CDR3 bases: TGTGCCAGCAGTTATGGGGGGGATGTCGTCTCTGGAAAACTGTTTTTT.